This T cell receptor beta chain comes out of a study of blood T cell repertoires in COVID-19. On the study more broadly: Italy, Spain and the United States were the sources of the convalescent and acute COVID-19 samples.

The CDR3 contains 15 residues. Original methodology: For nucleated cells, counts were estimated from reference gene primer amplification. Sequenced by immunoSEQ multiplex PCR; TCRdb stores in-frame clones only, minus some. The DNA was the basis for D and trimming; V, J and clone size are from that table. The sample consists of 150,000 or so clones, roughly 84% of them appearing once. V and J are TRBV12-2 and TRBJ2-3; the D call of TRBD2 is as the table states it, not checked on the DNA. TRBV12-2 is a pseudogene segment. The clonotype comes from a woman in her 50s with acute or convalescent COVID-19. Specimen: peripheral blood. CDR3 region: CASRLVSGSTDTQYF. The CDR3 DNA is TGTGCAAGTCGCTTAGTTTCGGGATCCACAGATACGCAGTATTTT.